The clone carrying this T cell receptor (beta chain) showed up just a few times. Antigen specificity is unknown. This record belongs to a study of molecular identifiers for immune sequencing clone quantification. About the research overall: For replicates, RNA isolated from around 20,000 or 100,000 naive CD8 cells was divided into five portions, of which four were sequenced.

Study outcomes and limitations: Investigators reportedly could detect spiked Jurkat TCR RNA from one cell among 1.1 million or so naive cells.

TCRdb redid the calling of the PCR reads with MiXCR, one entry per CDR3 protein. The sample includes about 500,000 distinct CDR3 sequences, less than 30% of them seen just once. The origin of this receptor is a human donor in good health. Some libraries in this study had Jurkat cell RNA spiked in. Sequencing was done on a sample of naive CD8+ T cells from blood, with Jurkat cell RNA spiked in. Subset here: FACS-sorted CD8+CD4-CCR7+CD45RA+ naive T cells.

The CDR3 DNA sequence: TGTGCCAGCAGTTACTCTTGGGCAGCGAACACCGGGGAGCTGTTTTTT. Protein: CASSYSWAANTGELFF. The chain joins TRBV6-2 or TRBV6-3 to TRBJ2-2, with D unresolved. V was trimmed by 0 bases and J by 0 bases, leaving 8 bases between them. This CDR3 spans 16 amino acids. Per the germline V gene, CDR1 is MNHEY and CDR2 is SVGEGT.